This T cell receptor beta chain was captured in a study of blood T cell repertoires in COVID-19. For the study at large: Italy, Spain and the United States were the sources of the convalescent and acute COVID-19 samples.

Original processing methods: Estimation of nucleated cell counts relied on the amplification of reference gene primers. Clones were read by immunoSEQ multiplex PCR, and TCRdb kept only the in-frame ones, dropping some. V and J calls and clone size are given by that table; D and trimming were obtained from the DNA. The data show roughly 60,000 clones, 85% to 90% seen once. CDR3 size: 12 residues. Trimming took off 5 bases at V and 7 bases at J, with 12 bases between the two ends. From germline, CDR1 is MDHEN and CDR2 SYDVKM. The sequence derives from a human donor in a cohort sampled during active COVID-19. The rearrangement uses TRBV28 and TRBJ2-7; D call uncertain. Sequenced sample: peripheral blood. The CDR3 protein is CASSMSMREQYF. For the CDR3, the DNA is TGTGCCAGCAGTATGTCGATGAGGGAGCAGTACTTC.